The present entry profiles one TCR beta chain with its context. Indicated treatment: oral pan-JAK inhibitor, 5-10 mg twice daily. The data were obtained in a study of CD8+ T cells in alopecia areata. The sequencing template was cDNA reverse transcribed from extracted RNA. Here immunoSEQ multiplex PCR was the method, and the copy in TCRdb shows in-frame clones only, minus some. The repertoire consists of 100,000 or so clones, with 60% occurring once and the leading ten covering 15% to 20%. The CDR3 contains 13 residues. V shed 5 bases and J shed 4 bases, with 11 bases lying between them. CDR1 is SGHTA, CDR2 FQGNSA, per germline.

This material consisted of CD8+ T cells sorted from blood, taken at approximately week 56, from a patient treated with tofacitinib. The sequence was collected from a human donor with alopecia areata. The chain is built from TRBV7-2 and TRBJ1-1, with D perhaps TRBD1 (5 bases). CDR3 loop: CASSLGGGTEAFF. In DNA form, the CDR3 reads TGTGCCAGCAGCCTAGGCGGGGGCACTGAAGCTTTCTTT.